These T cell receptor beta chains were read from a single sample in a study of Graves' ophthalmopathy and Graves' hyperthyroidism. MiXCR was run by TCRdb on the multiplex PCR reads, yielding one entry per CDR3 protein. The table records about 740,000 distinct CDR3 sequences, roughly two fifths of them present only once. The sequenced material came from peripheral blood. These receptor sequences come from an adult man with Graves' ophthalmopathy. Each CDR3 is given with its conserved first and last residue. D genes are given only for firm matches. Only some rows state a clone size, as once, few, many or a class for expanded clones.

TRBV7-2	TRBJ1-1	NA	NA	TGTGCCAGCAGCTTCCTCGGGGGGGAGCGGATGAACACTGAAGCTTTCTTT	CASSFLGGERMNTEAFF
TRBV7-8	TRBJ2-7	NA	TRBD1	TGTGCCAGCAGCTTAAACGCAGGGGGTCAGCCCCAGCAGTACTTC	CASSLNAGGQPQQYF
TRBV9	TRBJ1-1	NA	TRBD1	TGTGCCAGCAGCGTAGGAGGGGGGACAGGAGAAGCTTTCTTT	CASSVGGGTGEAFF
TRBV25-1	TRBJ2-2	few	NA	TGTGCCAGCAGTTATCTCAACACCGGGGAGCTGTTTTTT	CASSYLNTGELFF
TRBV12-3/TRBV12-4	TRBJ1-2	many	NA	TGTGCCAGCAGTTTCCGACAGGTTCCGGGCTATGGCTACACCTTC	CASSFRQVPGYGYTF
TRBV9	TRBJ1-1	NA	NA	TGTGCCAGCAGCCCACTCAACAGGGTCGTCGCTGAAGCTTTCTTT	CASSPLNRVVAEAFF
TRBV25-1	TRBJ2-1	NA	TRBD2	TGTGCCAGCAGCCGGGACTACAATGGGCAGTTCTTC	CASSRDYNGQFF
TRBV9	TRBJ1-1	few	NA	TGTGCCAGCAGCGTAGAGGGAATCCAGGGCACTGAAGCTTTCTTT	CASSVEGIQGTEAFF
TRBV10-3	TRBJ2-1	NA	NA	TGTGCCATCAGTGACAAGCCAAACAATGAGCAGTTCTTC	CAISDKPNNEQFF
TRBV9	TRBJ2-3	NA	NA	TGTGCCAGCAGCGTAGGACAGACAGATACGCAGTATTTT	CASSVGQTDTQYF
TRBV19	TRBJ1-1	NA	NA	TGTGCCAGCAGCTTGTTACGGGACTTTTACACTGAAGCTTTCTTT	CASSLLRDFYTEAFF
TRBV9	TRBJ1-2	NA	TRBD1	TGCGCCAGCAGCTTGGCCTCGGGACAGGGGGATGGCTACACCTTC	CASSLASGQGDGYTF
TRBV5-4	TRBJ2-7	few	NA	TGTGCCAGCAGTGAAGGGGGGCAGAGCTACGAGCAGTACTTC	CASSEGGQSYEQYF
TRBV2	TRBJ1-1	many	TRBD1	TGTGCCAGCAGTGAAAGTCATCCCGCACTAGCAGGGGGAGGAGAAGCTTTCTTT	CASSESHPALAGGGEAFF
TRBV9	TRBJ2-2	NA	TRBD2	TGTGCCAGCAGCGTAGAATGGACTAGCGGGATGTCCGGGGAGCTGTTTTTT	CASSVEWTSGMSGELFF
TRBV7-2	TRBJ1-5	NA	NA	TGTGCCAGCAGCTTAAATCGGGGAGGGCCCAGTCAGCCCCAGCATTTT	CASSLNRGGPSQPQHF
TRBV4-1	TRBJ2-7	NA	NA	TGCGCCAGCAGCCAAGAATTAGGGTTAGCAGCCTACGAGCAGTACTTC	CASSQELGLAAYEQYF
TRBV7-9	TRBJ1-2	NA	NA	TGTGCCAGCAGTTACCTAAGGGCCGTAGATAACTATGGCTACACCTTC	CASSYLRAVDNYGYTF
TRBV7-9	TRBJ1-2	NA	NA	TGTGCCAGCAACCGTACAGAGAACTATGACTACACCTTC	CASNRTENYDYTF
TRBV7-6	TRBJ2-7	few	NA	TGTGCCAGCAGCTTAGGGATTAGCGCCTCCTACGAGCAGTACTTC	CASSLGISASYEQYF
TRBV12-3/TRBV12-4	TRBJ1-5	few	TRBD1	TGTGCCAGCAGTTCCGGACAGGGGAGCACTCAGCCCCAGCATTTT	CASSSGQGSTQPQHF
TRBV6-6	TRBJ1-3	NA	NA	TGTGCCAGCAGTGGTGTCGTAAACACCATATATTTT	CASSGVVNTIYF
TRBV7-9	TRBJ2-5	few	NA	TGTGCCAGCACCGACCTCCGGGACGCCAAAGAGACCCAGTACTTC	CASTDLRDAKETQYF
TRBV6-5	TRBJ1-6	many	NA	TGTGCCAGCAGTCCACGGGACATCAATTCACCCCTCCACTTT	CASSPRDINSPLHF
TRBV29-1	TRBJ1-1	NA	TRBD1	TGCAGCGTTATCGGACAGGGGGACACTGAAGCTTTCTTT	CSVIGQGDTEAFF
TRBV29-1	TRBJ2-7	many	NA	TGCAGCGTTGAAGACGCCTACGAGCAGTACTTC	CSVEDAYEQYF
TRBV19	TRBJ2-7	NA	TRBD2	TGTGCCAGCAGTACCCTAGCGGGGGACGAGCAGTACTTC	CASSTLAGDEQYF
TRBV2	TRBJ1-4	NA	NA	TGTGCCAGCAGTGACACAGGGAACACGGTGAATGAAAAACTGTTTTTT	CASSDTGNTVNEKLFF
TRBV20-1	TRBJ2-5	NA	TRBD2	TGCAGTGCTAGCAAGGGACTAACGGGAGAGACCCAGTACTTC	CSASKGLTGETQYF
TRBV15	TRBJ2-5	many	TRBD1	TGTGCCACCAGCAGGACAGGGCAGACGGAGACCCAGTACTTC	CATSRTGQTETQYF
TRBV29-1	TRBJ1-1	many	NA	TGCAGCGTTGGGACCACAGGTGAAGCTTTCTTT	CSVGTTGEAFF
TRBV29-1	TRBJ1-2	NA	NA	TGCAGCTTGGATCGGAGCTATGGCTACACCTTC	CSLDRSYGYTF
TRBV7-2	TRBJ2-7	many	TRBD1	TGTGCCAGCAGCGTCGCCGGGACAGTTGATCACGAGCAGTACTTC	CASSVAGTVDHEQYF
TRBV10-3	TRBJ1-5	once	NA	TGTGCCATCAGTGGGACGGCCCAAGAGACCCAGCATTTT	CAISGTAQETQHF
TRBV7-9	TRBJ2-2	NA	NA	TGTGCCAGCAGCTTAGTGCAGACCGGGGAGCTGTTTTTT	CASSLVQTGELFF
TRBV20-1	TRBJ1-1	few	NA	TGCAGTGCTAGGGGGACGGTGACTGAAGCTTTCTTT	CSARGTVTEAFF
TRBV10-3	TRBJ1-1	NA	NA	TGTGCCAGCAGGTCCTACCAGGAGACTGAAGCTTTCTTT	CASRSYQETEAFF
TRBV10-3	TRBJ1-1	NA	NA	TGTGCCAGCAGTGACCCGGGACGGAAGAACACTGAAGCTTTCTTT	CASSDPGRKNTEAFF